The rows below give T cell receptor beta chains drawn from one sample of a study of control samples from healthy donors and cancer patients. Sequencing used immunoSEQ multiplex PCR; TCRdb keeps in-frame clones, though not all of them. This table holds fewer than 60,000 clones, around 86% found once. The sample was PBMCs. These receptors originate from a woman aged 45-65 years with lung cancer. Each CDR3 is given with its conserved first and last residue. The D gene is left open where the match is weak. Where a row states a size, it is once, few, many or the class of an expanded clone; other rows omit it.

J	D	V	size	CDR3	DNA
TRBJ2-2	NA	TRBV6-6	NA	CASEEFANTGELFF	TGTGCCAGCGAGGAGTTCGCGAACACCGGGGAGCTGTTTTTT
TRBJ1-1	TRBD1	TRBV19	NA	CASSPDRGSRTEAFF	TGTGCCAGTAGTCCGGACAGGGGGTCGCGCACTGAAGCTTTCTTT
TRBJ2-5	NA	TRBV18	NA	CASSPPETEETQYF	TGTGCCAGCTCACCACCGGAGACAGAAGAGACCCAGTACTTC
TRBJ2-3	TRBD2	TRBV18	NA	CASSPQGASGGTDTQYF	TGTGCCAGCTCACCACAAGGCGCTAGCGGGGGAACAGATACGCAGTATTTT
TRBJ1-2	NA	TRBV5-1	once	CASSFGGVTHGYTF	TGCGCCAGCAGCTTTGGGGGGGTTACTCATGGCTACACCTTC
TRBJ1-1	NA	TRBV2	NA	CASSPLPLNTEAFF	TGTGCCAGCAGTCCCCTGCCCCTGAACACTGAAGCTTTCTTT
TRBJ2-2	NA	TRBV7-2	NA	CASTLGTLPGPFSNGELFF	TGTGCCAGCACCTTGGGAACGCTTCCGGGACCTTTTTCCAACGGGGAGCTGTTTTTT
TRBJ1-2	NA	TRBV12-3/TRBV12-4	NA	CASKDLYGYTF	TGTGCCAGCAAGGATTTGTATGGCTACACCTTC
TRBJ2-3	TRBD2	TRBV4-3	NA	CASSPGTSGADTQYF	TGCGCCAGCAGCCCCGGGACTAGCGGGGCAGATACGCAGTATTTT
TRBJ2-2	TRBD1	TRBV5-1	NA	CASSPGTGETGELFF	TGCGCCAGCAGCCCCGGGACAGGGGAAACCGGGGAGCTGTTTTTT
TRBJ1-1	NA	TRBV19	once	CASSSLLAVVQEAFF	TGTGCCAGTAGTTCCCTACTGGCGGTAGTACAAGAAGCTTTCTTT
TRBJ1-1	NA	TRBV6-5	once	CASTAPASTEAFF	TGTGCCAGCACCGCGCCCGCGTCCACTGAAGCTTTCTTT
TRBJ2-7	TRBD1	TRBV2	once	CASSVRGQVYEQYF	TGTGCCAGCAGTGTGAGGGGGCAAGTCTACGAGCAGTACTTC
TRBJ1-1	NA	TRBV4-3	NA	CASSLGDRGNTEAFF	TGCGCCAGCAGCCTTGGGGATAGGGGGAACACTGAAGCTTTCTTT
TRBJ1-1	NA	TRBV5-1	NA	CASSLEGAATEAFF	TGCGCCAGCAGCTTGGAGGGTGCAGCCACTGAAGCTTTCTTT
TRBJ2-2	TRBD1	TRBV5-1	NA	CASSPGQGAAGELFF	TGCGCCAGCAGCCCGGGACAGGGGGCAGCCGGGGAGCTGTTTTTT
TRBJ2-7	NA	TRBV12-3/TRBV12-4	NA	CASSPTGPGQYF	TGTGCCAGCAGCCCCACAGGGCCGGGGCAGTACTTC
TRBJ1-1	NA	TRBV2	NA	CASFANTEAFF	TGTGCCAGCTTCGCGAACACTGAAGCTTTCTTT
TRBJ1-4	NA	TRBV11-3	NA	CASSLDGSAHEKLFF	TGTGCCAGCAGCTTAGATGGGTCGGCGCATGAAAAACTGTTTTTT
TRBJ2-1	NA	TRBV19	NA	CASSIKQAGSAEQFF	TGTGCCAGTAGTATAAAACAGGCAGGTTCGGCTGAGCAGTTCTTC
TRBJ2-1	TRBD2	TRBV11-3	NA	CASSSGTSRNEQFF	TGTGCCAGCAGCTCCGGGACTAGCCGCAATGAGCAGTTCTTC
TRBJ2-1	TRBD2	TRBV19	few	CASSFPSGGISREQFF	TGTGCCAGTAGTTTCCCAAGCGGGGGCATATCGAGAGAGCAGTTCTTC
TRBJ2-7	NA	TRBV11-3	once	CASSPGHDKSYEQYF	TGTGCCAGCAGCCCGGGACACGACAAGTCCTACGAGCAGTACTTC
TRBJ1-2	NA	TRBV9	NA	CASSVGQGEAYGYTF	TGTGCCAGCAGCGTAGGCCAGGGAGAGGCTTATGGCTACACCTTC
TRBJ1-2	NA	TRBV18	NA	CASSDEETYGYGYTF	TGTGCCAGCTCGGACGAAGAGACTTACGGTTATGGCTACACCTTC
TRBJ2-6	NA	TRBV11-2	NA	CASSLLRPDSGANVLTF	TGTGCCAGCAGCTTATTACGACCTGACTCTGGGGCCAACGTCCTGACTTTC
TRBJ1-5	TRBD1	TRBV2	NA	CASRGQGGQPQHF	TGTGCCAGCAGAGGACAGGGAGGGCAGCCCCAGCATTTT
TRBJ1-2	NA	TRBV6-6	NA	CASSYSGAAGYGYTF	TGTGCCAGCAGTTACTCGGGGGCCGCCGGGTATGGCTACACCTTC
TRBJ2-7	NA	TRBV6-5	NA	CASSLQGQSYEQYF	TGTGCCAGCAGTTTACAGGGACAATCCTACGAGCAGTACTTC
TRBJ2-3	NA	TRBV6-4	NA	CASRASGTDTQYF	TGTGCCAGCAGGGCCAGCGGCACAGATACGCAGTATTTT
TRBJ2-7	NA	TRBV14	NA	CASSYDGYEQYF	TGTGCCAGCAGCTACGACGGCTACGAGCAGTACTTC
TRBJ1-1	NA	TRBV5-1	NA	CASSLAAGPNTEAFF	TGCGCCAGCAGCTTGGCCGCAGGGCCGAACACTGAAGCTTTCTTT
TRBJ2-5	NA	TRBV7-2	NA	CASSFAGQTQETQYF	TGTGCCAGCAGCTTCGCGGGACAGACCCAAGAGACCCAGTACTTC
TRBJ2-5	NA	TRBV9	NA	CASSVALRETQYF	TGTGCCAGCAGCGTAGCTTTGCGAGAGACCCAGTACTTC
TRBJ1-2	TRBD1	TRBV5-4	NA	CASSLAMQGAYGYTF	TGTGCCAGCAGCTTGGCCATGCAGGGGGCGTATGGCTACACCTTC
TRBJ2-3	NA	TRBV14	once	CASSPFWGADTQYF	TGTGCCAGCAGCCCGTTTTGGGGGGCAGATACGCAGTATTTT
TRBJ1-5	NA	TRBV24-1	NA	CATSDSTVLRPQHF	TGTGCCACCAGTGATTCGACAGTCCTTAGGCCCCAGCATTTT
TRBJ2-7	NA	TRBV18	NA	CASSPGTTYEQYF	TGTGCCAGCTCCCCCGGGACCACCTACGAGCAGTACTTC
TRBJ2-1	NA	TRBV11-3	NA	CASSLVGPNEQFF	TGTGCCAGCAGCTTGGTGGGCCCCAATGAGCAGTTCTTC
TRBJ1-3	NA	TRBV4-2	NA	CASSQDLGAGNTIYF	TGTGCCAGCAGCCAAGATTTGGGGGCTGGAAACACCATATATTTT
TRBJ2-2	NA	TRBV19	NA	CASSIGNTGANTGELFF	TGTGCCAGTAGTATTGGGAATACGGGGGCGAACACCGGGGAGCTGTTTTTT
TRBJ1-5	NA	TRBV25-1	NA	CASSDSGLSNQPQHF	TGTGCCAGCAGTGACTCAGGGCTAAGCAATCAGCCCCAGCATTTT
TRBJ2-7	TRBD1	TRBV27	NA	CASSLRQGDYEQYF	TGTGCCAGCAGTTTAAGACAGGGAGACTACGAGCAGTACTTC
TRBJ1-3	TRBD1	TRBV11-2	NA	CASRGTGSGNTIYF	TGTGCCAGCAGAGGGACAGGATCTGGAAACACCATATATTTT
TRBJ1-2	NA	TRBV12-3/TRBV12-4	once	CASSSQGYGYTF	TGTGCCAGCAGCTCCCAGGGGTATGGCTACACCTTC
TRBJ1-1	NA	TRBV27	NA	CASRERATYTEAFF	TGTGCCAGCAGGGAACGGGCCACGTACACTGAAGCTTTCTTT
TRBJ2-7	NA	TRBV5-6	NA	CASSPPGTYEQYF	TGTGCCAGCAGCCCACCAGGGACCTACGAGCAGTACTTC
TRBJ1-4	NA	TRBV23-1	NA	CASSHYNREKLFF	TGCGCCAGCAGTCATTACAACCGGGAAAAACTGTTTTTT
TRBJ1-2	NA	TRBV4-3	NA	CASSQARGATLRYGYTF	TGCGCCAGCAGCCAAGCTCGAGGGGCGACTCTCCGCTATGGCTACACCTTC
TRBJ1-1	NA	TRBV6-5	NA	CASSYGMNTEAFF	TGTGCCAGCAGTTACGGGATGAACACTGAAGCTTTCTTT